Below, one TCR beta chain is given with its context. The antigen is unknown. This sample stems from a study of regulatory T cells in long-lasting Graves disease. Study-level background: To qualify as persistent, Graves' disease required over 5 years of antithyroid drugs with positive TSH receptor antibodies. Study results and limitations: Persistent Graves' patients showed less TCR diversity than newly diagnosed ones. Shared public clonotypes totalled fewer than 3,000 in persistent patients, compared with roughly 970 in new patients.

TCR beta libraries were built with iRepertoire HTBI primers and Arm-PCR of CDR3 regions. TCRdb itself ran the multiplex PCR reads through MiXCR, one entry per CDR3 protein. The sample contains 300,000 to 500,000 distinct CDR3 sequences, about a fifth of which appear only once. V was clipped by 1 base and J by 5 bases, with 8 bases between them. The CDR3 has 13 residues. CDR1 and CDR2 (germline): LNHNV, YYDKDF (reference sequence). Time point given: persistent/refractory GD, antithyroid drugs over 5 years with positive TRAb. With RNA extracted from PBMCs as input, the TCR library was made. In each case, Graves' disease was diagnosed per American Thyroid Association guidelines.

This sequence was found in a female donor with Graves disease. The material sequenced was peripheral blood mononuclear cells (PBMCs), taken when the disease was refractory, from a patient treated with antithyroid drugs. V and J are TRBV15 and TRBJ2-5; D gene unclear. CDR3 sequence: CATSRVGLETQYF. For the CDR3, the DNA is TGTGCCACCAGCAGAGTTGGGTTGGAGACCCAGTACTTC.